This TCR beta chain emerged from a study of T cell repertoires in cytomegalovirus infection. General observations from the study: Dominating the ex vivo response were HLA-C-restricted CMV-specific TCR beta clonotypes.

This CDR3 region has 13 residues. V shed 5 bases and J 6 bases; nucleotides not matched to a gene: 2. CDR1 MNHNS and CDR2 SASEGT come from the germline V gene. Details on this clonotype: Its specificity is not known.

TCRdb used MiXCR to reprocess the reads, holding one entry per CDR3 protein. The data show about 470,000 distinct CDR3 sequences, 42% seen once. The chain recombines TRBV6-1 with TRBJ1-5; 9 positions match TRBD1. Specimen: cultured PBMCs, collected from culture after CMV antigen stimulation. The receptor was derived from a human donor in good health (CMV status not recorded). Some clones in this sample may be carry-over from other donors' samples. The CDR3 DNA is TGTGCCAGCAGTACAGGGGGCATTCAGCCCCAGCATTTT. Residues: CASSTGGIQPQHF.